This T cell receptor beta chain was obtained from a study of blood T cell repertoires in COVID-19. For the study at large: Acute and convalescent COVID-19 specimens originated in the United States, Italy and Spain.

The protocol was immunoSEQ multiplex PCR, while the TCRdb copy is restricted to in-frame clones and leaves out a portion. The table includes 130,000 or so clones, 70% to 85% detected once. Trimming shortened V by 3 bases and J by 6 bases, and 17 bases separated the two germline ends. Germline V gene lookup returns CDR1 MNHEY and CDR2 SMNVEV (reference sequence). This CDR3 is built from 15 residues. This chain uses TRBV27 with TRBJ2-5, with a tentative D call TRBD2 (6 bases). The sequence came from an older woman with acute or convalescent COVID-19. Specimen: peripheral blood. In DNA, the CDR3 is TGTGCCAGCAGTTTGAGGAGGGGACCCCTACAGACCCAGTACTTC. This sequence encodes CASSLRRGPLQTQYF.